This passage covers 2 T cell receptor beta chains from one sample sequenced in a study of cytomegalovirus exposure and HLA in healthy donors. The study ran its PCR with 60 Vbeta and 13 Jbeta primers. TCRdb keeps only in-frame clones here, not all; method: immunoSEQ multiplex PCR. The sample lists about 160,000 clones; 80% to 85% were seen once. The sequenced material came from PBMCs. These receptors all come from a boy aged 2 to 10 in good health and CMV-seronegative.

The gene calls are TRBV19 and TRBJ2-7; TRBD1 might be the D (5 bases). Looked up from germline, CDR1 is LNHDA and CDR2 is SQIVND (reference sequence). V shed 3 bases and J shed 4 bases, with 13 bases lying between them. The CDR3 length is 14 residues. The CDR3 is CASSMGLGRYEQYF. The CDR3 DNA sequence: TGTGCCAGTAGTATGGGGCTAGGGCGATACGAGCAGTACTTC.

CDR3 region: CASSIGTSPGRDTQYF. The CDR3 DNA sequence: TGTGCCAGTAGTATAGGGACGTCTCCGGGAAGAGATACGCAGTATTTT. J is TRBJ2-3 and V is TRBV19, with TRBD2 as a possible D gene (5 bases). Germline lookup yields CDR1 LNHDA and CDR2 SQIVND (reference sequence). V lost 1 base and J lost 5, with 16 bases in between. This CDR3 comprises 16 residues.